This entry describes one T cell receptor beta chain. One end of the junction does not line up with germline, which may come from a read error. These data belong to a study of blood T cell repertoires in COVID-19. At the level of the study: Researchers got acute and convalescent COVID-19 samples from the United States, Italy and Spain.

Authors' methods: Estimation of nucleated cell counts was performed using reference gene primer amplification. The table came from immunoSEQ multiplex PCR; TCRdb's copy has only in-frame clones and leaves some out. D and trimming were read from the DNA, whereas the V and J calls and clone size are those reported in that table. The table includes approximately 160,000 clones, 75% to 85% detected once. The CDR3 consists of 11 residues. CDR1 DFQATT and CDR2 SNEGSKA come from the germline V gene (reference sequence). The source of this sequence is a woman in her 50s in a cohort sampled during active or convalescent COVID-19. The rearrangement joins TRBV20-1 to TRBJ2-7; a possible D gene is TRBD2 (5 bases). The sample was peripheral blood. Here the CDR3 DNA reads TGCAGTGCTAGCGGCGGGCCGATTAGTCACTTC. Amino acid sequence: CSASGGPISHF.